The entry below gives a single T cell receptor beta chain sequence along with its context. Its antigen remains unknown. V lost 0 bases and J lost 6, with 18 bases in between. The CDR3 is made up of 16 amino acids. Germline V CDR1 and CDR2: LNHNV, YYDKDF (reference sequence). TCRdb itself ran the reads through MiXCR, one entry per CDR3 protein. Among approximately 590,000 distinct CDR3 sequences listed, under 45% were seen once. This sample stems from a study of T cell repertoires in cytomegalovirus infection. Study background: As its CMV epitopes, the study selected recently identified HLA-C-restricted and well-studied HLA-B-restricted targets. An indication of both CMV infection and matching HLA type came from public TCR beta signatures. Overall study findings and caveats: Pooled public TCR beta family frequency picked out CMV carriers with the relevant HLA. The study found HLA-C-restricted CMV-specific TCR beta clonotypes dominating the ex vivo response.

The gene calls are TRBV15 and TRBJ2-7, with D perhaps given as TRBD1 or TRBD2 (5 bases each). This material consisted of cultured PBMCs, taken from culture after CMV antigen stimulation. The source is a human donor in good health (CMV status not recorded). Some clones in this sample may be carry-over from other donors' samples. CDR3 region: CATSRDRVGRLSEQYF. In DNA form, the CDR3 reads TGTGCCACCAGCAGAGATAGGGTGGGACGCTTATCCGAGCAGTACTTC.